This is a list of T cell receptor beta chains from one sample in a study of blood T cell repertoires in COVID-19. Here immunoSEQ multiplex PCR was the method, and the copy in TCRdb shows in-frame clones only, minus some. In the table there are roughly 200,000 clones, around 86% of which are singletons. Sequences were obtained from PBMCs or T cells enriched from blood (not recorded which). These receptors all stem from a man aged 40-50 years with acute COVID-19. Both conserved end residues are part of each CDR3. The order of the fields is D gene, CDR3 length, clone size, V gene, J gene, CDR3 protein, CDR3 DNA. D genes are given only for firm matches. Clone size, where shown, is once, few, many, or a class for clones that have expanded.

D gene: .
CDR3 length: 16
clone size: .
V gene: TRBV3-1/TRBV3-2
J gene: TRBJ2-3
CDR3 protein: CASSQRGGRSWDTQYF
CDR3 DNA: TGTGCCAGCAGCCAAAGGGGGGGCCGATCCTGGGATACGCAGTATTTT

D gene: TRBD2
CDR3 length: 19
clone size: once
V gene: TRBV12-5
J gene: TRBJ2-1
CDR3 protein: CASGSGLAGVRSSYNEQFF
CDR3 DNA: TGTGCTAGTGGTTCGGGACTAGCGGGAGTCCGGAGCTCCTACAATGAGCAGTTCTTC

D gene: .
CDR3 length: 17
clone size: .
V gene: TRBV28
J gene: TRBJ1-6
CDR3 protein: CASFTMSRGGFNSPLHF
CDR3 DNA: TGTGCCAGCTTTACCATGAGCAGGGGAGGGTTCAATTCACCCCTCCACTTT

D gene: .
CDR3 length: 12
clone size: .
V gene: TRBV3-1/TRBV3-2
J gene: TRBJ2-7
CDR3 protein: CASSWRSVEQYF
CDR3 DNA: TGTGCCAGCAGCTGGAGGTCTGTCGAGCAGTACTTC

D gene: TRBD1
CDR3 length: 16
clone size: .
V gene: TRBV7-2
J gene: TRBJ1-6
CDR3 protein: CASSVGGDRVNSPLHF
CDR3 DNA: TGTGCCAGCAGCGTAGGGGGGGACAGAGTTAATTCACCCCTCCACTTT

D gene: TRBD2
CDR3 length: 17
clone size: .
V gene: TRBV5-1
J gene: TRBJ2-7
CDR3 protein: CASSLDRSGSVTYEQYF
CDR3 DNA: TGCGCCAGCAGCTTGGATCGTAGCGGGAGTGTTACCTACGAGCAGTACTTC

D gene: .
CDR3 length: 12
clone size: .
V gene: TRBV19
J gene: TRBJ1-5
CDR3 protein: CASSIPRLSQHF
CDR3 DNA: TGTGCCAGTAGTATCCCGCGGTTGTCCCAGCATTTT

D gene: TRBD2
CDR3 length: 15
clone size: .
V gene: TRBV30
J gene: TRBJ2-1
CDR3 protein: CAWSVPAGEVNEQFF
CDR3 DNA: TGTGCCTGGAGTGTTCCAGCGGGAGAGGTGAATGAGCAGTTCTTC

D gene: .
CDR3 length: 14
clone size: .
V gene: TRBV4-2
J gene: TRBJ2-1
CDR3 protein: CASSQGGGSLEQFF
CDR3 DNA: TGTGCCAGCAGCCAAGGTGGTGGCTCCCTCGAGCAGTTCTTC

D gene: .
CDR3 length: 16
clone size: .
V gene: TRBV21-1
J gene: TRBJ2-1
CDR3 protein: CASSKRGTPSDNEQFF
CDR3 DNA: TGTGCCAGCAGCAAAAGGGGGACGCCCTCGGACAATGAGCAGTTCTTC

D gene: .
CDR3 length: 11
clone size: .
V gene: TRBV7-6
J gene: TRBJ1-1
CDR3 protein: CASPRGTEAFF
CDR3 DNA: TGTGCCAGCCCCCGGGGGACTGAAGCTTTCTTT

D gene: .
CDR3 length: 12
clone size: .
V gene: TRBV7-8
J gene: TRBJ1-3
CDR3 protein: CASSLRGNTIYF
CDR3 DNA: TGTGCCAGCAGCTTGCGCGGAAACACCATATATTTT

D gene: TRBD2
CDR3 length: 16
clone size: .
V gene: TRBV5-6
J gene: TRBJ2-3
CDR3 protein: CASGLISGRGTDTQYF
CDR3 DNA: TGTGCCAGCGGACTGATTAGCGGGAGGGGTACAGATACGCAGTATTTT

D gene: .
CDR3 length: 14
clone size: .
V gene: TRBV27
J gene: TRBJ1-2
CDR3 protein: CASSLSPANYGYTF
CDR3 DNA: TGTGCCAGCAGTTTATCCCCCGCTAACTATGGCTACACCTTC

D gene: .
CDR3 length: 14
clone size: few
V gene: TRBV28
J gene: TRBJ1-1
CDR3 protein: CASSLVGQTTEAFF
CDR3 DNA: TGTGCCAGCAGTTTAGTCGGACAGACTACTGAAGCTTTCTTT

D gene: TRBD1
CDR3 length: 14
clone size: once
V gene: TRBV6-4
J gene: TRBJ1-1
CDR3 protein: CASRTGGLNTEAFF
CDR3 DNA: TGTGCCAGCAGGACAGGGGGACTGAACACTGAAGCTTTCTTT

D gene: TRBD2
CDR3 length: 14
clone size: .
V gene: TRBV30
J gene: TRBJ2-1
CDR3 protein: CAWRTSGSSNEQFF
CDR3 DNA: TGTGCCTGGAGGACTAGCGGGAGTAGTAATGAGCAGTTCTTC

D gene: TRBD2
CDR3 length: 14
clone size: .
V gene: TRBV2
J gene: TRBJ2-5
CDR3 protein: CASSGRAGEETQYF
CDR3 DNA: TGTGCCAGCAGTGGTCGGGCGGGAGAAGAGACCCAGTACTTC

D gene: .
CDR3 length: 17
clone size: once
V gene: TRBV3-1/TRBV3-2
J gene: TRBJ1-3
CDR3 protein: CASSQDIGGLAGNTIYF
CDR3 DNA: TGTGCCAGCAGCCAAGATATTGGCGGGCTGGCAGGAAACACCATATATTTT

D gene: .
CDR3 length: 15
clone size: .
V gene: TRBV3-1/TRBV3-2
J gene: TRBJ1-5
CDR3 protein: CASSPKRGGNQPQHF
CDR3 DNA: TGTGCCAGCAGCCCAAAGAGGGGGGGTAATCAGCCCCAGCATTTT

D gene: TRBD2
CDR3 length: 15
clone size: .
V gene: TRBV6-4
J gene: TRBJ2-3
CDR3 protein: CASSETSVGTDTQYF
CDR3 DNA: TGTGCCAGCAGTGAAACTAGCGTAGGCACAGATACGCAGTATTTT

D gene: TRBD2
CDR3 length: 17
clone size: .
V gene: TRBV7-9
J gene: TRBJ2-1
CDR3 protein: CASSARLAGVFGDEQFF
CDR3 DNA: TGTGCCAGCAGCGCCAGACTAGCGGGAGTGTTTGGCGATGAGCAGTTCTTC

D gene: TRBD2
CDR3 length: 14
clone size: .
V gene: TRBV6-2/TRBV6-3
J gene: TRBJ2-1
CDR3 protein: CASTPGGAYNEQFF
CDR3 DNA: TGTGCCAGCACCCCGGGGGGGGCGTACAATGAGCAGTTCTTC

D gene: TRBD1
CDR3 length: 13
clone size: .
V gene: TRBV7-9
J gene: TRBJ1-1
CDR3 protein: CASSTTGGTEAFF
CDR3 DNA: TGTGCCAGCAGCACGACAGGGGGGACTGAAGCTTTCTTT

D gene: TRBD2
CDR3 length: 17
clone size: .
V gene: TRBV6-2/TRBV6-3
J gene: TRBJ2-1
CDR3 protein: CASSYSIALAGGYEQFF
CDR3 DNA: TGTGCCAGCAGTTACTCGATTGCGCTAGCGGGAGGGTATGAGCAGTTCTTC

D gene: .
CDR3 length: 14
clone size: .
V gene: TRBV7-9
J gene: TRBJ1-2
CDR3 protein: CASSLPRDTHGYTF
CDR3 DNA: TGTGCCAGCAGCCTGCCCCGGGACACCCATGGCTACACCTTC

D gene: .
CDR3 length: 16
clone size: .
V gene: TRBV5-1
J gene: TRBJ2-6
CDR3 protein: CASSLRAGTGANVLTF
CDR3 DNA: TGCGCCAGCAGCTTGCGGGCGGGGACTGGGGCCAACGTCCTGACTTTC

D gene: .
CDR3 length: 16
clone size: .
V gene: TRBV6-5
J gene: TRBJ2-7
CDR3 protein: CASSWGSGFTSYEQYF
CDR3 DNA: TGTGCCAGCAGTTGGGGTAGCGGATTCACATCCTACGAGCAGTACTTC

D gene: .
CDR3 length: 12
clone size: many
V gene: TRBV29-1
J gene: TRBJ1-2
CDR3 protein: CSVGRRDYGYTF
CDR3 DNA: TGCAGCGTGGGAAGACGGGATTATGGCTACACCTTC